These 28 T cell receptor beta chains were sequenced from one sample in a study of beta chain features in type 1 diabetes. TCRB transcripts that were expressed got sequenced, as all of the isolated RNA had been reverse transcribed. TCRdb's copy holds only in-frame clones and misses some; the assay was immunoSEQ multiplex PCR. The sample shows around 300,000 clones, under 8.5% of them seen only once. The material sequenced was central memory CD4+ T cells from blood. These receptors all come from a woman in her late teens or twenties in good health.

J is TRBJ1-2 and V is TRBV5-1; possibly TRBD1 for D (6 bases). Between the trimmed V and J ends, which lost 4 bases and 4 bases, there was a span of 29 bases. CDR3 length: 19 amino acids. Germline CDR1 and CDR2: SGHRS and YFSETQ. The CDR3 here is CASSRKPPSDRIVGYGYTF. The CDR3 region has the DNA TGCGCCAGCAGCCGAAAACCACCTTCGGACAGAATCGTAGGCTATGGCTACACCTTC. Full variable domain (missing parts from reference TRBV5-1 and TRBJ1-2): KAGVTQTPRYLIKTRGQQVTLSCSPISGHRSVSWYQQTPGQGLQFLFEYFSETQRNKGNFPGRFSGRQFSNSRSEMNVSTLELGDSALYLCASSRKPPSDRIVGYGYTFGSGTRLTVV.

The chain recombines TRBV27 with TRBJ2-3; maybe TRBD1 (6 bases). V was cut by 4 bases and J by 2 bases, with 10 bases left in between. Germline CDR1 reads MNHEY; CDR2 reads SMNVEV (reference sequence). This CDR3 region has 14 residues. The CDR3 loop is CASSYYRDTDTQYF. The DNA for the CDR3 is TGTGCCAGCAGTTATTACAGGGACACAGATACGCAGTATTTT.

Many counts were recorded for this clone. The chain employs TRBV9 and TRBJ2-7; a possible D gene is TRBD1 (5 bases). The germline CDR1 and CDR2 sequences are SGDLS and YYNGEE. The length of the CDR3 is 14 residues. Deletions cut 3 bases from V and 3 bases from J, with 13 bases between. The CDR3 bases are TGTGCCAGCAGCGCCTCGACAGTGGACTACGAGCAGTACTTC. Translation: CASSASTVDYEQYF.

This chain uses TRBV7-9 with TRBJ2-7; D may be TRBD1 (5 bases). V lost 0 bases and J 3 bases, leaving 6 bases between the germline ends. The CDR3 loop spans 13 amino acids. In germline, CDR1 is SEHNR, CDR2 FQNEAQ (reference sequence). The CDR3 spells CASSLAGDYEQYF. The CDR3, as DNA: TGTGCCAGCAGCTTAGCAGGGGACTACGAGCAGTACTTC.

This clone was detected a few times. This chain connects TRBV19 to TRBJ2-4; 14 positions match TRBD2. Germline-derived CDR1 and CDR2 are LNHDA and SQIVND (reference sequence). The CDR3 spans 14 residues. Losses at the gene ends were 6 bases for V and 11 bases for J; bases not matched to a gene: 6. The CDR3 reads CASSLTSGGAVQYF. In DNA, the CDR3 is TGTGCCAGTAGCCTGACTAGCGGGGGGGCCGTTCAGTACTTC. Looking up the rest from reference TRBV19 and TRBJ2-4 gives the full variable domain: DGGITQSPKYLFRKEGQNVTLSCEQNLNHDAMYWYRQDPGQGLRLIYYSQIVNDFQKGDIAEGYSVSREKKESFPLTVTSAQKNPTAFYLCASSLTSGGAVQYFGAGTRLSVL.

This clone occurred a few times. This chain links TRBV6-5 with TRBJ1-2; 9 nucleotides align to TRBD1. The germline V gene encodes CDR1 MNHEY and CDR2 SVGAGI. Trimming at V came to 6 bases and at J to 7 bases, leaving 9 bases not matched to a gene. CDR3 length equals 14 residues. The CDR3 reads CASRTPGTGSGYTF. DNA of the CDR3: TGTGCCAGCAGGACCCCCGGGACAGGGTCTGGCTACACCTTC.

This clone was seen at least ten times. The rearrangement uses TRBV19 and TRBJ1-4; D is uncertain. The V and J ends lost 7 bases and 7 bases respectively, with 16 bases between them. From germline, CDR1 is LNHDA and CDR2 SQIVND (reference sequence). The CDR3 contains 14 residues. CDR3 coding DNA: TGTGCCAGTATTGATACCGAATTCAGTGAAAAACTGTTTTTT. This codes for CASIDTEFSEKLFF.

As regards this clone: Sequence at one end of the junction differs from germline and may be a read error. The chain has TRBV7-2 and TRBJ2-3, with TRBD1 matching over 7 bases. CDR1 is SGHTA, CDR2 FQGNSA, per germline. CDR3 size: 14 residues. The CDR3 DNA follows: TGTGCCAGCAGCTTAGGACAGGGCACAAATACGCAGTATTTT. This gives the protein CASSLGQGTNTQYF.

This clone was observed a few times. V gene TRBV30 combines with J gene TRBJ2-2, with TRBD1 matching over 7 bases. Germline values: CDR1 GTSNPN, CDR2 SVGIG (reference sequence). The CDR3 extends over 14 amino acids. The CDR3 nucleotides read TGTGCGGCGGCCGTTTCAGGGGGCACCGGGGAGCTGTTTTTT. The encoded protein is CAAAVSGGTGELFF.

V and J are TRBV7-3 and TRBJ2-1; D possibly corresponds to TRBD1 (6 bases). The CDR3 covers 16 residues. Per the germline V gene, CDR1 is SGHTA and CDR2 is FQGTGA. Between the trimmed V and J ends, which lost 5 bases and 0 bases, there was a span of 14 bases. DNA of the CDR3: TGTGCCAGCAGCCCCACCCGGGACACCTCCTACAATGAGCAGTTCTTC. Protein product: CASSPTRDTSYNEQFF.

V and J are TRBV27 and TRBJ2-4; tentatively, D is TRBD1 or TRBD2 (6 bases each). CDR3 length equals 15 residues. Trimming took 5 bases from V and 7 from J, leaving 18 bases between them. CDR1 and CDR2 from the germline V gene are MNHEY and SMNVEV (reference sequence). The CDR3 DNA reads as TGTGCCAGCAGTCGTCTCTGGGGGGCCGGGAACATTCAGTACTTC. Its protein product is CASSRLWGAGNIQYF.

This clone was counted at least ten times. At the DNA level, this CDR3 is encoded by other sequences in the same sample as well. The chain joins TRBV7-3 to TRBJ2-2; 9 bases agree with TRBD1. The CDR3 consists of 15 residues. Trimming cost V 4 bases and J 5 bases; bases outside gene matches: 5. Germline V gene sequence: CDR1 SGHTA, CDR2 FQGTGA. The CDR3 reads CASSYPGQGTGELFF. CDR3 DNA: TGTGCCAGCAGCTACCCGGGACAGGGTACCGGGGAGCTGTTTTTT.

J is TRBJ2-7 and V is TRBV6-6; D unresolved. The CDR3 extends over 12 amino acids. V shed 5 bases and J shed 4 bases, with 9 bases lying between them. Per germline, CDR1 MNHNY and CDR2 SVGAGI (reference sequence). The CDR3: CASSHRAYEQYF. CDR3 sequence (DNA): TGTGCCAGCAGTCATAGGGCGTACGAGCAGTACTTC.

This chain connects TRBV5-1 to TRBJ1-2, with TRBD1 as a possible D gene (5 bases). V gave up 3 bases and J gave up 0 bases, with 12 bases separating them. Germline CDR1 is SGHRS and CDR2 is YFSETQ. The CDR3 extends over 15 amino acids. This CDR3 reads CASSSGTNTNYGYTF. The DNA of the CDR3 is TGCGCCAGCAGCTCCGGGACGAACACTAACTATGGCTACACCTTC.

A few counts support this clone. The chain is built from TRBV19 and TRBJ1-1; 8 positions agree with TRBD1. Germline trimming cut 5 bases from V and 5 bases from J; bases unmatched to any gene: 7. The CDR3 loop spans 14 amino acids. CDR1 and CDR2 from the germline V gene are LNHDA and SQIVND (reference sequence). The CDR3 nucleotides are TGTGCCAGTAGTCTACTCGACAGGGGAACTGAAGCTTTCTTT. Its translation is CASSLLDRGTEAFF.

This clone was found many times. Here the CDR3 reads CASRTGPSTDTQYF. CDR3 bases: TGTGCCAGTAGGACAGGCCCTAGCACAGATACGCAGTATTTT. The chain recombines TRBV19 with TRBJ2-3, with TRBD1 as a possible D gene (6 bases). Germline V CDR1 and CDR2: LNHDA, SQIVND (reference sequence). The CDR3 has 14 residues. Trimming left V 6 bases short and J 0 bases short, with 10 bases between.

This clone was detected only a few times. The same CDR3 arises from other DNA sequences in this sample as well. The chain carries TRBV19 and TRBJ1-2; 7 bases align to TRBD1. The V segment lost 6 bases and the J segment 4 bases; nucleotides outside the gene matches: 5. From germline, CDR1 is LNHDA and CDR2 SQIVND (reference sequence). The CDR3 is made up of 13 amino acids. The CDR3 is CASSDRVGYGYTF. The CDR3 DNA is TGTGCCAGTAGCGACAGGGTGGGCTATGGCTACACCTTC.

This clone turned up a few times. This chain joins TRBV5-1 and TRBJ2-7; tentatively, D is TRBD1 (5 bases). V lost 2 bases and J 2 bases, leaving 8 bases between the germline ends. Germline V lookup: CDR1 SGHRS, CDR2 YFSETQ. The CDR3 runs 13 residues. Here the CDR3 DNA reads TGCGCCAGCAGCTTCCAGGGCACCTACGAGCAGTACTTC. Protein: CASSFQGTYEQYF. The full variable domain, its missing parts supplied by reference TRBV5-1 and TRBJ2-7, is KAGVTQTPRYLIKTRGQQVTLSCSPISGHRSVSWYQQTPGQGLQFLFEYFSETQRNKGNFPGRFSGRQFSNSRSEMNVSTLELGDSALYLCASSFQGTYEQYFGPGTRLTVT.

A few counts support this clone. The rearrangement uses TRBV5-1 and TRBJ2-1; D gene unclear. CDR1 is SGHRS and CDR2 is YFSETQ in the germline V gene. Trimming cost V 4 bases and J 6 bases, with 32 bases left between them. This CDR3 has 20 residues. CDR3 sequence: CASSAPTPRVAVTLSNEQFF. The DNA for the CDR3 is TGCGCCAGCAGCGCCCCAACCCCTAGGGTGGCGGTTACCCTCTCCAATGAGCAGTTCTTC.

This clone showed up just a few times. The chain couples TRBV6-1 to TRBJ2-7, with D unclear. CDR1 and CDR2 from the germline V gene are MNHNS and SASEGT. V was trimmed by 6 bases and J by 7 bases, leaving 13 bases between them. The length of the CDR3 is 12 residues. This CDR3 reads CASSRDIGEQYV. In nucleotides, the CDR3 is TGTGCCAGCAGCAGAGATATCGGGGAGCAGTACGTC.

The J gene is TRBJ2-1, the V gene TRBV4-2; 11 nucleotides match TRBD2. Trimming cost V 1 base and J 2 bases; bases outside gene matches: 1. The CDR3 spans 16 residues. The germline CDR1 and CDR2 sequences are LGHNA and YNFKEQ. CDR3: CASSQVLAGAYNEQFF. CDR3 nucleotides: TGTGCCAGCAGCCAAGTACTAGCGGGGGCCTACAATGAGCAGTTCTTC.

This clone was observed a handful of times. The V and J genes are TRBV6-5 and TRBJ1-1; D is undetermined. Between the trimmed V and J ends, which lost 8 bases and 0 bases, there was a span of 16 bases. The CDR3 is 15 residues long. CDR1 and CDR2 (germline): MNHEY, SVGAGI. The DNA for the CDR3 is TGTGCCAGCGGAGAGGCGGCTAGCATGAACACTGAAGCTTTCTTT. Its protein is CASGEAASMNTEAFF.

This clone came up a few times. This same CDR3 is encoded by further DNA sequences in the sample. The genes are TRBV19 and TRBJ2-1, with a weak D call TRBD2 (6 bases). Trimming shortened V by 3 bases and J by 1 base, and 10 bases separated the two germline ends. Germline V gene data show CDR1 as LNHDA and CDR2 as SQIVND (reference sequence). The CDR3 is made up of 15 amino acids. The CDR3 here is CASSIGGTSYNEQFF. The DNA for the CDR3 is TGTGCCAGTAGTATTGGGGGGACGTCCTACAATGAGCAGTTCTTC.

This sequence joins TRBV7-2 and TRBJ2-7, with D possibly being TRBD2 (5 bases). Deletions cut 3 bases from V and 6 bases from J, with 18 bases between. The CDR3 has 15 residues. Germline V CDR1 and CDR2: SGHTA, FQGNSA. CDR3 in amino acids: CASSFIAASLGEQYF. The CDR3 DNA is TGTGCCAGCAGCTTTATAGCCGCTAGCTTGGGCGAGCAGTACTTC.

This clone was picked up a small number of times. This chain links TRBV7-2 with TRBJ2-3; a possible D gene is TRBD2 (6 bases). The V gene lost 2 bases and the J gene lost 4 bases, with 13 bases spanning the gap. The CDR3 runs to 15 residues. Germline V CDR1 and CDR2: SGHTA, FQGNSA. CDR3 sequence: CASSLQGWRADTQYF. CDR3 sequence (DNA): TGTGCCAGCAGCTTACAGGGCTGGAGGGCAGATACGCAGTATTTT.

The chain uses TRBV5-1 and TRBJ1-1, with D perhaps matching TRBD1 (5 bases). The CDR3 runs 13 residues. Trimming took 9 bases from V and 5 from J, leaving 17 bases between them. The V gene's germline CDR1 is SGHRS and CDR2 YFSETQ. The CDR3 is CATRQSGGTEAFF. In DNA form, the CDR3 reads TGCGCCACCCGGCAAAGCGGGGGAACTGAAGCTTTCTTT. Variable domain in full (rest from reference TRBV5-1 and TRBJ1-1): KAGVTQTPRYLIKTRGQQVTLSCSPISGHRSVSWYQQTPGQGLQFLFEYFSETQRNKGNFPGRFSGRQFSNSRSEMNVSTLELGDSALYLCATRQSGGTEAFFGQGTRLTVV.

This chain uses TRBV7-2 with TRBJ1-5; a weak D match, TRBD1 (5 bases). The germline CDR1 and CDR2 sequences are SGHTA and FQGNSA. V lost 1 base and J lost 7, with 14 bases in between. This CDR3 has 15 amino acids. CDR3 in DNA: TGTGCCAGCAGCTTAGAGGTGGCTGAGGGGCAGCCCCAGCATTTT. Protein product: CASSLEVAEGQPQHF.

This clone was picked up a small number of times. The chain joins TRBV23-1 to TRBJ1-5; weak D call: TRBD1 (6 bases). TRBV23-1 is labeled an ORF, and its function is uncertain. CDR3 length: 18 amino acids. V was clipped by 10 bases and J by 3 bases, with 28 bases between them. The CDR3 DNA reads TGCGCCACCAAACTTAATCCATCCGGACAGAAAAACAATCAGCCCCAGCATTTT. It is translated as CATKLNPSGQKNNQPQHF.